Detailed here is one TCR beta chain. The specificity of this receptor is unknown. The library was made by 5' RACE. For each TCR library, roughly 3,600 ng of total RNA was used. cDNA was synthesized with SMARTScribe reverse transcriptase in eight separate reactions per sample. During cDNA synthesis, unique molecular identifiers containing a 6-nucleotide sample barcode were introduced by template switching. TCRalpha and TCRbeta cDNA was amplified by two nested PCRs of roughly 16 and 10 cycles, with bead purification after each PCR. Before amplification, the cDNA was treated with uracil DNA-glycosylase and purified using the QIAquick PCR purification kit. In the second PCR, Illumina TruSeq-compatible adapters and sample-specific barcodes were added. Library quality and concentration were checked on TapeStation and Qubit, and libraries were pooled at about 4.9 ng each. Sequencing of the pooled libraries was done on an Illumina HiSeq2500 single-index Rapid Run using custom sequencing primers and 2 x 100 bp reads. As for the authors' bioinformatics: MiGEC version 1.2.6 was used for UMI-based consensus assembly, which corrected PCR and sequencing errors. MiXCR version 2.1.1 was used to carry out V(D)J alignment, clonotype assembly and CDR3 extraction. Gene usage, clonotype sharing and MAIT/NKT TCR abundance were normalised by analysing the top 1000, 10 000 and 20 000 clonotypes per sample. Diversity was computed as the inverse Simpson index with the vegan R package after downsampling to 27 000 UMIs. Statistical testing used paired Mann-Whitney U tests on the discordant twin pairs and applied Benjamini-Hochberg correction for multiple testing. TCRdb reprocessed the reads and provides one entry for every CDR3 protein sequence; no DNA is given. These V and J calls derive from TCRdb rather than the authors' analysis. This sample's table carries roughly 100,000 distinct CDR3 sequences. The top ten clonotypes cover around 1.9% of the sample.

From each donor, an approximately 2.5 ml peripheral blood sample was collected into PAXgene tubes and stored at -80 degrees C. Total RNA was isolated from whole blood with the PAXgene blood miRNA kit on an automated QIAcube, without T cell sorting. Peripheral blood from monozygotic twin pairs who were concordant or discordant for inflammatory bowel disease underwent deep TCRalpha and TCRbeta repertoire profiling using unique molecular barcoding. For every twin pair, smoking habits were documented, and each individual was categorised as a current, former or never smoker. The sample originates from a study of monozygotic twins with inflammatory bowel disease (dated by TCRdb to about 2019). Concerning the study at large: In total, about 28 monozygotic twin pairs made up the full study: 19 Danish pairs, all IBD-discordant, plus nine German pairs, of which four were IBD-concordant and five were IBD-discordant. Within discordant pairs, disease-associated traits were sought mainly by comparing IBD patients with their genetically identical healthy co-twins. Each individual had, on average, about 151 000 unique TCRalpha sequences and 181 000 unique TCRbeta sequences available for analysis. Results the study describes overall, beyond this receptor: Compared with healthy twins, IBD patients had fewer clonotypes in common with other individuals, a difference most pronounced in patients showing signs of disease activity. Differing immunosuppressive treatments among patients may have added background noise and inter-individual variability to the repertoires. Concordant and discordant twins showed no difference in repertoire similarity, possibly because of limited statistical power. The results gave no support for a single strong signal or clonotype linked to IBD. Different T cell subtypes could not be distinguished in the analysis. IBD patients had lower TCRbeta repertoire diversity, measured by the inverse Simpson index, than their healthy co-twins.

Reading from cysteine to phenylalanine, the CDR3 counts 14 amino acids. Only the protein is on record. According to the germline V gene (reference sequence), CDR1 reads DFQATT and CDR2 reads SNEGSKA. The chain uses TRBV20-1 and TRBJ2-1; TCRdb proposes TRBD1, but this gene call is untestable without DNA. This TCR was sampled from a human donor with ulcerative colitis or Crohn's disease, or a healthy co-twin of an affected twin (not recorded which). The sequenced material came from blood. CDR3 region: CSADQGVHYNEQFF.